The rows below give T cell receptor beta chains drawn from one sample of a study of cytomegalovirus exposure and HLA in healthy donors. TCRdb keeps only in-frame clones here, not all; method: immunoSEQ multiplex PCR. The profile shows around 180,000 clones, roughly 88% of them singletons. The specimen was PBMCs. The receptors shown here come from a woman between 18 and 30 years old in good health and CMV-seronegative. Both conserved end residues are part of each CDR3. Each record gives: V gene, CDR3 protein.

TRBV18	CASSQLGGGTEQYF
TRBV6-1	CASSEVFLPWTGLLNTEAFF
TRBV14	CASSLLNRNTIYF
TRBV27	CASSLTGTGSNQPQHF
TRBV5-1	CASSLRQGSSSTEAFF
TRBV7-7	CASSLSSYNEQFF
TRBV2	CASRTQGHNDEQYF
TRBV6-5	CASRGQGLNTEAFF
TRBV6-5	CASSNDRGPYGYTF
TRBV10-2	CASRGLQGAQSEQYF
TRBV5-6	CASSLEQGALPNTGELFF
TRBV19	CASSIEQFYGYTF
TRBV5-1	CASRLTGDYGYTF
TRBV4-2	CASSQDRGQGGGNTIYF
TRBV2	CASSRDSGDSPLHF
TRBV18	CASSPIDSLTGELFF
TRBV10-3	CAISDSGLAGETQYF
TRBV11-2	CASSLFTGVQETQYF
TRBV5-1	CASSLSGLRETQYF
TRBV7-2	CASSAGLFQETQYF
TRBV7-9	CASSLQGGNTEAFF
TRBV7-9	CAGGSDGNTEAFF
TRBV5-1	CASSLSGAGELFF
TRBV14	CASSHRYRLAGANNEQFF
TRBV7-9	CASSPVRSGGYGYTF
TRBV10-3	CAISEAGANYGYTF
TRBV7-8	CASRLGASNQPQHF
TRBV18	CASSPAGTSGKYEQYF
TRBV18	CASSLTDSFVNIQYF
TRBV29-1	CSVDPGQGYEQYF
TRBV5-1	CASSFAHDGGEKLFF
TRBV19	CASSQGQGMVETQYF
TRBV6-1	CASSEGHSTEAFF
TRBV6-1	CASSERGYYEQYF
TRBV29-1	CSVRAASGVHTEAFF
TRBV5-1	CASSLGQDYEQYF
TRBV19	CASSPGTESYEQYF
TRBV12-5	CASGLVRAGAGANVLTF
TRBV5-4	CASSGGLGQGKGSYNEQFF
TRBV9	CASSPRGSTTDTQYF
TRBV5-1	CASSLRPRGLSVEAFF
TRBV7-2	CASSLVVYYEQYF
TRBV7-3	CASSAVPGTEAFF
TRBV27	CASPRGDSTDTQYF
TRBV9	CASSSWSGTGDGYTF
TRBV29-1	CSVATGGGSYNEQFF
TRBV7-8	CASSLPGDPMGYGYTF
TRBV7-2	CASSYSLNQPQHF
TRBV11-2	CASSSIQRDRAYGYTF
TRBV5-1	CASSLEGQGTSEQFF
TRBV5-1	CASSWSGGPTDTQYF
TRBV4-1	CASSPRGLNQPQHF
TRBV2	CASSVGRTDTQYF
TRBV7-8	CASGGLAGDEQFF
TRBV6-5	CASSPRGRKEKLFF
TRBV6-5	CASSYVPPPRGETQYF
TRBV28	CASSYTSYEQYF
TRBV7-6	CASSLDTAGNTIYF
TRBV18	CASSPRTGSYEQYF